This is a list of T cell receptor beta chains from one sample in a study of type 1 regulatory T cells. TCRdb recomputed calls from the reads with MiXCR, one row per CDR3 protein. The table lists about 68,000 distinct CDR3 sequences, roughly three fifths of them singletons. For these TCRs, the target antigens are not known. The sequenced sample consisted of cultured T cells, either the whole culture or a sorted T cell fraction (not recorded which). Receptor source: a human donor in good health. Each CDR3 is given without its conserved first and last residue.

V | CDR3
TRBV12-3/TRBV12-4 | ASRATGLGDSYELY
TRBV29-1 | SVGSTPGTDTQY
TRBV18 | ASSTGAESYNEQF
TRBV5-1 | ASSLNDVLT
TRBV7-9 | ASSLSDTEAF
TRBV9 | ASSVSGIQYEQY
TRBV24-1 | ATSDLGTSGRGNEQF
TRBV7-3 | ASSSNSNTEQF
TRBV20-1 | SARGGLGTQY
TRBV30 | AWGEAGSVDEQF
TRBV20-1 | SATPRLAGGYEQY
TRBV12-3/TRBV12-4 | ASSTRQGAGEQF
TRBV20-1 | SARFRQGYEQY
TRBV20-1 | SAAKAGDFNEQF
TRBV4-2 | ASGGASGSGGELF
TRBV12-3/TRBV12-4 | ASSLGGNSYEQY
TRBV4-1 | ASSQATLGSADTQY
TRBV14 | ASSRRVQQGSTEAF
TRBV10-2 | ASSPNRGSFRDKNIQY
TRBV20-1 | SARGTSGRNAYEQY
TRBV12-3/TRBV12-4 | ASSFGRKNTEAF
TRBV25-1 | ASSETSGGNIQY
TRBV5-1 | ASSITGLRQGGNSPLH
TRBV5-1 | ASSLAAIVAETQY
TRBV19 | ASSIGSRETQY
TRBV14 | ASSQDLANEQF
TRBV5-1 | ASSDRGKETQY
TRBV24-1 | ATSDRTSGTDTQY
TRBV6-2/TRBV6-3 | ASRGGDTQY
TRBV29-1 | SAVRRGGDEKLF
TRBV3-1 | ASSRRGLAGREETQY
TRBV12-3/TRBV12-4 | ASSAGHDAGQPQH
TRBV7-9 | ASSPTGTVGNTIY
TRBV7-9 | ASSSPGTAF
TRBV20-1 | SAPLAGAGYEQY
TRBV7-8 | ASSLGLQWENIQY
TRBV19 | ASSIDGSTRQQY
TRBV7-9 | ASSSRSGTHFSVMDTQY
TRBV7-2 | ASSSHRADYEQY